This TCR beta chain came from a study of cytomegalovirus exposure and HLA in healthy donors. Whole-study context: It was reported in a later analysis that the same platform had been used for the roughly 130 validation repertoires as for the 666 first-cohort repertoires.

Turning to this clone: The antigen is unknown.

Regarding the study as a whole: The listing of about 150 TCR beta chains classed them as cytomegalovirus-associated. The classifier was said to identify cytomegalovirus status with high specificity and sensitivity.

Germline assignment: CDR1 KGHSH and CDR2 LQKENI. This CDR3 comprises 15 residues. J lost 5 bases, V lost 3 bases, and 4 bases had no gene match. Libraries were prepared by immunoSEQ multiplex PCR; TCRdb keeps only in-frame clonotypes and omits some of them. The sample shows 200,000 to 300,000 clones, roughly 88% of them seen only once. The donors belonged to the roughly 120-subject validation cohort, separate from the roughly 710-subject first cohort. Specimen: PBMCs. The clonotype originates from a woman in her 30s in good health and CMV-seronegative. The chain employs TRBV18 and TRBJ1-5, with 10 bases that match TRBD1. This chain's CDR3 is CASSPGTGVDQPQHF. In nucleotides, the CDR3 is TGTGCCAGCTCACCGGGGACAGGGGTCGATCAGCCCCAGCATTTT.